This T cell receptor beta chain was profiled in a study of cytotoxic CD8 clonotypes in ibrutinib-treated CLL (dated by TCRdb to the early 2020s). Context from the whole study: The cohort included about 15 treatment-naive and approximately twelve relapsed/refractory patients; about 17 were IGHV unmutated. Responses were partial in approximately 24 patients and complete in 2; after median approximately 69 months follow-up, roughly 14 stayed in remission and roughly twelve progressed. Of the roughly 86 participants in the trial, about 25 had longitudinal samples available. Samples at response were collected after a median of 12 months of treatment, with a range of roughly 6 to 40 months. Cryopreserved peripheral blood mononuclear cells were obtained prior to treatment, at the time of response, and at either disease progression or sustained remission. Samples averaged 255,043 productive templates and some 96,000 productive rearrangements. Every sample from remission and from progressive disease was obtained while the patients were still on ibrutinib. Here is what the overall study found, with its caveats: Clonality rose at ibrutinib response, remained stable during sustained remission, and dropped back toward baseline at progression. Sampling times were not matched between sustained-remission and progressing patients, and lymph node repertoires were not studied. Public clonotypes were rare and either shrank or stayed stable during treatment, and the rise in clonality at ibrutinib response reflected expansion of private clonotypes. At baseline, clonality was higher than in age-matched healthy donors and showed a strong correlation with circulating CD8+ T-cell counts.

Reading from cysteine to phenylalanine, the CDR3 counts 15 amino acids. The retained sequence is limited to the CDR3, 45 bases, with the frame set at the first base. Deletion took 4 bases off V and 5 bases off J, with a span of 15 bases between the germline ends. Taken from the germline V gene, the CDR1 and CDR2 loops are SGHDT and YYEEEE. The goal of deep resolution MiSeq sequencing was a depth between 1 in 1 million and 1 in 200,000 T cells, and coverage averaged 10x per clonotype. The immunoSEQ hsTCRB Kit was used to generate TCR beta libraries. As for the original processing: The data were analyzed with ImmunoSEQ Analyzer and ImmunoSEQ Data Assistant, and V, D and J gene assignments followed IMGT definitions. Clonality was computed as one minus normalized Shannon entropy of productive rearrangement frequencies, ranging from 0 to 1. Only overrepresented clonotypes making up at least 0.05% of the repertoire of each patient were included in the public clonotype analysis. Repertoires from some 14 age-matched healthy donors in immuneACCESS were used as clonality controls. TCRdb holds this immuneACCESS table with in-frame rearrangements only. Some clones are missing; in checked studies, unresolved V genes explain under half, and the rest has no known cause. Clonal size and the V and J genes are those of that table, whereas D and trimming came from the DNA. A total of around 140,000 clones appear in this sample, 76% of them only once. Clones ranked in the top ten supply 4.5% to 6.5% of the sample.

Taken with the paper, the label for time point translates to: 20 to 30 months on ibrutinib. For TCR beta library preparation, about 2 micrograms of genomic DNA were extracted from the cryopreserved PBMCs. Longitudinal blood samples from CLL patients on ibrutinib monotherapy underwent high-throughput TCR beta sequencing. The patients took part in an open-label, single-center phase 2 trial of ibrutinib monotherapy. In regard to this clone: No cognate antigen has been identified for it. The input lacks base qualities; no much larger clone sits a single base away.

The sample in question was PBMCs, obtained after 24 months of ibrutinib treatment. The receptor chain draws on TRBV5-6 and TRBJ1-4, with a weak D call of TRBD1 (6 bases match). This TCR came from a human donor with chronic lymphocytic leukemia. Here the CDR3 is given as CASSPLGQGNEKLFF. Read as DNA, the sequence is TGTGCCAGCAGCCCCCTGGGTCAGGGGAATGAAAAACTGTTTTTT.